The entry that follows covers one T cell receptor beta chain sequence. Its target antigen remains unknown. No base-level quality is on record; no much larger clone is a single base apart. The data were obtained in a study of memory CD4+ T cells and cytomegalovirus serostatus (dated by TCRdb to the late 2010s). Regarding the complete study: The cohort comprised 33 healthy Belgian adults, 9 CMV seropositive and some 25 CMV seronegative. To replicate a published TCR-based CMV serostatus classifier, the researchers sequenced the CD4+ memory TCRbeta repertoires of a Belgian cohort whose cytomegalovirus serostatus was known. The study at large found these results: Of around 160 previously reported CMV-associated TCRbeta sequences, 67 appeared in the CD4+ memory repertoires, each in one to five individuals. Only CD4+CD45RO+ memory cells were sequenced, in contrast to the original study, which included naive and memory CD4+ and CD8+ populations. Results were interpreted as suggesting that the CMV-associated TCR signature is largely present in the CD4+ memory repertoire. CMV serostatus prediction reached a median bootstrapped AUC of about 0.95 with the original framework and just under 0.93 with a US-trained random forest. A median bootstrapped AUC of around 0.94 with a 95% CI of 0.76-1.00 was achieved on the Belgian cohort by the original-framework classifier.

A FACSAria II was used to sort memory CD4+ T cells, defined as single viable CD3+CD4+CD8-CD45RO+ cells. CMV serostatus was determined using a Roche Elecsys assay that detects serum IgG against CMV pp150, pp28, p38 and p52. Following thawing, total CD4+ T cells were enriched through positive selection using CD4 magnetic microbeads. Samples originated from another study that specifically interrogated the CD4+ T cell memory repertoire. Peripheral blood mononuclear cells were isolated and cryopreserved according to standard operating procedures, and serum was stored at -80 degrees C. CD3-PerCP (BW264/56), CD4-APC (RPA-T4), CD45RO-PE (UCHT1) and CD8-Pacific Orange (3B5) antibodies were used for staining, and non-viable cells were excluded with Sytox blue. Per the germline V gene, SQVTM is the CDR1 and ANQGSEA is the CDR2. Its CDR3 holds 16 amino acids, cysteine through phenylalanine. Only the CDR3 part of the read is kept: 48 bases, read in frame from the first base. Clipping removes 7 bases from V and 1 base from J, with 6 as the unmatched junction base count.

Genomic DNA was extracted from sorted cells with the Quick-DNA Microprep Kit. TCRbeta DNA was amplified with the immunoSEQ hsTCRbeta kit following the manufacturer's protocol. An Illumina MiSeq instrument was used to sequence the TCRbeta libraries. Turning to the authors' computational methods: Following removal of out-of-frame sequences, 2.4 million or so distinct TCRbeta sequences were retained, with an average of around 67,000 per individual. Each individual was scored according to the count of around 160 previously reported CMV-associated TCRbeta sequences and the total productive distinct TCRbeta count. A beta-binomial model was reimplemented in Python, and random forests from scikit-learn, run with default parameters, were trained on data from the US cohort. Classifier performance on the Belgian cohort was reported as the median AUC with percentile confidence intervals calculated over 10,000 bootstrap iterations. TCRdb holds this immuneACCESS table with in-frame rearrangements only. Some clones are missing; in checked studies, unresolved V genes explain under half, and the rest has no known cause. That table is the source of V, J and clone size, and D and trimming were worked out from the DNA. The sample has about 75,000 clones on record, 60% to 80% of them singletons. The ten top clones hold 2.6% of the sample.

Sample: memory CD4+ T cells from blood. This receptor was identified in an adult in good health and CMV-seropositive. The V gene is TRBV29-1 and the J gene is TRBJ2-2; the junction holds 13 bases that match TRBD2. The CDR3 is CSAGLAGAGNTGELFF. The DNA sequence follows: TGCAGCGCTGGACTAGCGGGAGCGGGGAACACCGGGGAGCTGTTTTTT.